This T cell receptor beta chain was captured in a study of shared clonotypes between healthy human individuals. Across the whole study: Ranging from 18 to 49 in age, donors were a couple of women and three men. Notes on the study in general: Unshared clonotypes carried lower generation probabilities than those common to all four donors.

As concerns this clone: What it binds is not known.

Original processing methods: Filtering differed for immunoSEQ, which gave only junction sequences without quality scores. Using immunoSEQ multiplex PCR, the repertoire was profiled, and TCRdb retains in-frame clones only, with some absent. V, J and clone size were drawn from that table, and D and trimming were deduced from the DNA. The sample contains 2.3 million or so clones, 85% to 95% of which appear only once. This clonotype was sampled from a man aged 18 to 35 in good health. Some clones in this sample may be carry-over from other donors' samples. The specimen sequenced was naive CD4+ T cells from PBMCs. The subset: CD45RA+ positively selected.

The CDR3, as DNA: TGCGCCAGCAGCCCCTCCCTGGGGGGGGAAGTTGGTGAAGCTTTCTTT. As protein: CASSPSLGGEVGEAFF. The gene calls are TRBV5-1 and TRBJ1-1, with a possible D match to TRBD1 (5 bases). The CDR3 extends over 16 amino acids. Germline CDR1 reads SGHRS; CDR2 reads YFSETQ. V was clipped by 4 bases and J by 7 bases, with 23 bases between them.